This T cell receptor (beta chain) derives from a study of T cells in Graves' hyperthyroidism and ophthalmopathy (dated by TCRdb to the late 2010s). Study-wide context: Peripheral blood was sampled at the time of initial diagnosis, prior to any treatment. To identify distinguishing TCR V-J signatures, a discovery cohort of roughly 100 patients was used, comprising 40 to 45 with Graves' ophthalmopathy and around 57 with stable Graves' hyperthyroidism. An independent validation cohort of 18 to 20 hyperthyroidism patients and some 15 patients who later progressed to ophthalmopathy tested prospective prediction of ophthalmopathy. The approximately 98 discovery patients were randomly divided into training and test sets at a 7:3 ratio. In addition, the study compared T-cell repertoires in thyroid tissue and in blood from six Graves' hyperthyroidism patients. After blood sampling, hyperthyroidism patients were treated with methimazole at a starting dose of 30 mg daily, and ophthalmopathy patients were treated with high-dose intravenous methylprednisolone. According to the paper, TCR Vbeta CDR3 sequencing was carried out on 120 to 150 peripheral blood samples, which came from under 50 ophthalmopathy, around 74 hyperthyroidism and roughly 17 progressor patients.

Amplification of TCR beta CDR3 regions was carried out from RNA transcripts. For the first round of RT-PCR on the TCR CDR3, the HTBI primer set was used together with the Qiagen OneStep RT-PCR kit. Libraries were constructed in a second round of multiplex PCR, after which size selection and purification were carried out. The libraries were sequenced on an Illumina HiSeq2000 using paired-end 100 bp reads. Per the source publication's procedure: Raw data were processed with SOAPnuke, discarding reads with adapters, uncalled bases, mean Phred below 15, or no exact constant-primer or identifier match. High-quality paired reads were merged with COPE v1.2.5, and unique nucleotide sequences were defined as clonotypes. MiTCR v1.1 was used to align clonotypes to the IMGT TRBV, TRBD and TRBJ reference segments. Only V-J combinations with frequency above 0.0001, covering about 99% of repertoires, were analysed. A TCS score was defined as the ratio of F50 (clonal expansion) to E x V (chaos), with BLOSUM62-based TCRdist applied between CDR3 peptides within each V-J. Welch's t-statistics and random forest reduced several hundred V-J features to roughly 13, which were used in a naive Bayes classifier (R e1071). TCRdb passed the public sequencing reads through fastp at Q25 and MiXCR, retaining productive beta sequences. Each entry merges the rows of one CDR3 protein and shows their most common DNA and genes. For this entry, the V and J calls and clone size follow TCRdb and not the study's own pipeline. The sample table holds about 290,000 distinct CDR3 sequences, of which 13% were seen once. The ten most abundant clones make up 6.5% to 10% of the sample.

V is clipped by 2 bases and J by 6 bases, and the sequence between their germline boundaries is 3 bases long. Measured from the cysteine to the phenylalanine, the CDR3 is 11 residues long. This entry keeps only the CDR3 DNA: 33 bases, framed from base 1. As encoded in the germline V gene, CDR1 is MNHEY while CDR2 is SVGEGT. Points the paper makes about the study in general: Most expanded thyroid clonotypes (frequency above 0.001) were also found in blood, which suggests that blood repertoires may mirror thyroid immune responses. Ophthalmopathy was separated from stable hyperthyroidism by a 13 V-J signature model, with just over 85% sensitivity and roughly 81% specificity obtained in cross-validation and 80%/75% obtained in testing. In validation, the model predicted progression to ophthalmopathy with around 71% sensitivity and about 73% specificity, a median of around 6.6 months before onset. Sample size was not statistically predetermined, and blinding of investigators to group allocation was not performed.

This clonotype has at least ten counts. The antigen this receptor binds is unknown. The input lacks base qualities; no much larger clone sits a single base away. The hyperthyroidism patients were between 18 and 65 years old and newly diagnosed, with a disease duration of less than 2 months. The study excluded patients with uncontrolled infections, other autoimmune diseases, pregnancy or lactation. Diagnoses relied on clinical symptoms, serum thyroxine and TRAb, thyroid ultrasound and orbital computed tomography. For progressor patients, blood was drawn at the first diagnosis of hyperthyroidism, before any ophthalmopathy symptoms had appeared. Ficoll-Paque density gradient centrifugation was used to isolate PBMCs from under 11 ml of fresh peripheral blood. Progressor patients were initially diagnosed with Graves' hyperthyroidism and developed ophthalmopathy during follow-up. Total RNA was extracted with Trizol reagent, and quality was checked on an Agilent 2100 Bioanalyzer.

The source material was blood. The rearrangement joined TRBV6-2 or TRBV6-3 to TRBJ2-3; too little of a D gene remains to name it. The TCR was taken from a woman aged 25 to 39 with Graves' hyperthyroidism that later progressed to Graves' ophthalmopathy. This receptor has the CDR3 CASSYADTQYF. The DNA sequence follows: TGTGCCAGCAGTTACGCGGATACGCAGTATTTT.